This T cell receptor (beta chain) was documented in a study of blood T cell repertoires in COVID-19. This CDR3 is built from 14 residues. The V end was cut by 6 bases, the J end by 4 bases, with 16 bases between. CDR1 is LNHDA, CDR2 SQIVND, per germline (reference sequence). TCRdb's copy holds only in-frame clones and misses some; the assay was immunoSEQ multiplex PCR. The sample yields some 250,000 clones, 70% to 90% seen once. The clonotype originates from a man in his fifties or sixties with acute or convalescent COVID-19. The chain combines TRBV19 with TRBJ2-7; tentative D call: TRBD1 (6 bases). The sample consisted of peripheral blood. DNA for the CDR3: TGTGCCAGTAGGGCCAGGGGCGCCGAATACGAGCAGTACTTC. This sequence encodes CASRARGAEYEQYF.